This T cell receptor beta chain is drawn from a study of shared clonotypes between healthy human individuals. Positively selected for CCR7, the CD45RO-negative cells used as naive CD8 cells excluded terminally differentiated effector memory CD45RA+ cells. Germline V gene data show CDR1 as MDHEN and CDR2 as SYDVKM. This CDR3 is built from 13 residues. A word on this clone: Germline is not matched at one junction end, which may reflect a read error.

Method: immunoSEQ multiplex PCR; TCRdb's copy keeps in-frame clones and lacks some. The data show millions of clones, roughly 91% seen once. Sequences were obtained from naive CD8+ T cells from PBMCs. The TCR sequence derives from a man between 18 and 35 years old in good health. Some clones in this sample may be carry-over from other donors' samples. The chain couples TRBV28 to TRBJ1-1; possible D gene TRBD1, 6 bases. CDR3 in amino acids: CASSLRGTLKSIF. The CDR3 bases are TGTGCCAGCAGTTTACGGGGGACACTGAAGTCAATCTTT.